This T cell receptor (beta chain) was sequenced during a study of blood T cell repertoires in COVID-19. Study summary: Whether acute or convalescent, the COVID-19 samples came from the United States, Italy and Spain. The analysed material was cDNA or gDNA that came from T cells, B-cell-depleted T cells, or PBMCs.

Sequencing used immunoSEQ multiplex PCR; TCRdb keeps in-frame clones, though not all of them. The sample records roughly 150,000 clones, 65% to 90% being singletons. The CDR3 spans 15 residues. Germline-derived CDR1 and CDR2 are MNHEY and SMNVEV (reference sequence). A remark on this clone: One end of the junction is discordant with germline, which a read error may explain.

Sequencing used peripheral blood. The receptor was derived from a woman in her 50s in a cohort sampled during active or convalescent COVID-19. The J gene is TRBJ1-3, the V gene TRBV27; TRBD1 matches 7 bases. CDR3 amino acids: CASRGQTRSGNTMYF. CDR3 DNA: TGTGCCAGCAGGGGACAGACTCGCTCTGGAAACACCATGTATTTT.